A single sample gave rise to the 9 T cell receptor beta chains below, sequenced in a study of CD8+ T cells in alopecia areata. Reverse transcription of extracted RNA yielded cDNA, which provided the sequencing template. Generated by immunoSEQ multiplex PCR, the TCRdb table keeps only in-frame clones and is missing some. The table lists 75,000 to 100,000 clones, roughly two fifths of them singletons, with roughly 1.3% in the top ten. Sequencing was done on a sample of CD4+ T cells sorted from blood. The source is a human donor with alopecia areata.

Remarks on this clone: The DNA is left out, because the CDR3 cannot be placed on it with certainty; the CDR3 is given as TCRdb lists it. The chain combines TRBV5-1 with TRBJ1-2. From germline, CDR1 is SGHRS and CDR2 YFSETQ. The length of the CDR3 is 13 amino acids, counting both ends. The CDR3 is CASSFGAGYGYTF.

This clone was picked up a small number of times. The chain uses TRBV5-5 and TRBJ2-1; 11 nucleotides align to TRBD1. CDR1 is SGHKS, CDR2 YYEKEE, per germline (reference sequence). The CDR3 loop spans 17 amino acids. J lost 10 bases, V lost 1 base, and 13 bases had no gene match. The CDR3 nucleotides read TGTGCCAGCAGCTTGCGGTTGGTGGGACAGGGGGTAAAAGAGCAGTTCTTC. Translating gives CASSLRLVGQGVKEQFF. Looking up the rest from reference TRBV5-5 and TRBJ2-1 gives the full variable domain: DAGVTQSPTHLIKTRGQQVTLRCSPISGHKSVSWYQQVLGQGPQFIFQYYEKEERGRGNFPDRFSARQFPNYSSELNVNALLLGDSALYLCASSLRLVGQGVKEQFFGPGTRLTVL.

The sample holds a few counts of this clone. The chain combines TRBV5-1 with TRBJ2-2, with D hard to call. The V and J ends lost 0 bases and 3 bases respectively, with 6 bases between them. This CDR3 is built from 14 residues. CDR1 SGHRS and CDR2 YFSETQ come from the germline V gene. CDR3 loop: CASSLALYTGELFF. CDR3 bases: TGCGCCAGCAGCTTGGCTCTATACACCGGGGAGCTGTTTTTT.

The chain links TRBV7-2 to TRBJ2-7; D remains unclear. Germline V lookup: CDR1 SGHTA, CDR2 FQGNSA. Trimming shortened V by 7 bases and J by 4 bases, and 17 bases separated the two germline ends. The length of the CDR3 is 14 residues. CDR3 region: CASTPTPGRYEQYF. In DNA, the CDR3 is TGTGCCAGCACCCCAACCCCCGGTCGATACGAGCAGTACTTC.

There are a few counts of this clone. This sequence joins TRBV4-3 and TRBJ1-1; the D gene is possibly TRBD1 (6 bases). This CDR3 spans 18 amino acids. Looked up from germline, CDR1 is LGHNA and CDR2 is YSLEER. The V and J ends lost 1 base and 1 base respectively, with 19 bases between them. In DNA, the CDR3 is TGCGCCAGCAGCCAAGTTCGCAGGGGAAGAGGGGAGAACACTGAAGCTTTCTTT. Residues: CASSQVRRGRGENTEAFF.

The chain couples TRBV18 to TRBJ2-3; D unclear. Germline V gene lookup returns CDR1 KGHSH and CDR2 LQKENI. This CDR3 region has 15 residues. Trimming removed 6 bases from V and 7 bases from J, with 20 bases in between. CDR3 nucleotide sequence: TGTGCCAGCTCCGGGTCGACCTCATCTGCTAATACGCAGTATTTT. Amino acids: CASSGSTSSANTQYF.

This clone came up a few times. The chain couples TRBV6-5 to TRBJ2-4, with 9 nucleotides matching TRBD1. After removal of 4 bases from V and 5 bases from J, the junction contained 6 bases not matched to a gene. The CDR3 contains 15 residues. Germline loops: CDR1 MNHEY, CDR2 SVGAGI. In nucleotides, the CDR3 is TGTGCCAGCAGTTTGGGACAGGGCGGGCAAAACATTCAGTACTTC. It codes for CASSLGQGGQNIQYF.

The chain is built from TRBV30 and TRBJ1-5; TRBD1 might be the D (5 bases). The germline gives CDR1 GTSNPN, CDR2 SVGIG (reference sequence). The CDR3 runs to 13 residues. Between the trimmed V and J ends, which lost 3 bases and 3 bases, there was a span of 9 bases. Here the CDR3 reads CAWSRQNNQPQHF. CDR3 DNA sequence: TGTGCCTGGAGCCGACAGAACAATCAGCCCCAGCATTTT. The complete variable domain, with remaining parts taken from reference TRBV30 and TRBJ1-5, reads SQTIHQWPATLVQPVGSPLSLECTVEGTSNPNLYWYRQAAGRGLQLLFYSVGIGQISSEVPQNLSASRPQDRQFILSSKKLLLSDSGFYLCAWSRQNNQPQHFGDGTRLSIL.

This clone was counted a few times. V and J are TRBV4-2 and TRBJ2-7; 8 bases are shared with TRBD1. The CDR3 totals 15 residues. Unmatched junction bases numbered 12, after V lost 5 bases and J lost 6 bases. CDR1 and CDR2 from the germline V gene are LGHNA and YNFKEQ. The CDR3 bases are TGTGCCAGCAGCGAAGGCCTGAGCAGGGGGCCCGAGCAGTACTTC. Protein product: CASSEGLSRGPEQYF.